This T cell receptor (beta chain) was found in a study of CD8+ T cells in alopecia areata. CDR1 is SGHRS and CDR2 is YFSETQ in the germline V gene. Trimming took 4 bases from V and 0 from J, leaving 8 bases between them. This CDR3 contains 13 residues. Sequencing relied on a cDNA template that was reverse transcribed from extracted RNA. The assay was immunoSEQ multiplex PCR, and TCRdb's table has in-frame clones only and misses some. The sample records around 120,000 clones, roughly 50% being singletons. CD4+ and CD8+ T cells were sorted from PBMCs stained for CD3, CD4 and CD8. The V and J genes are TRBV5-1 and TRBJ2-7, with D perhaps TRBD1 (5 bases). The sample was NKG2D-low CD8+ T cells sorted from blood. The receptor's source is a human donor with alopecia areata. The CDR3 DNA reads as TGCGCCAGCAGCACTGACAGCTCCTACGAGCAGTACTTC. It is translated as CASSTDSSYEQYF.